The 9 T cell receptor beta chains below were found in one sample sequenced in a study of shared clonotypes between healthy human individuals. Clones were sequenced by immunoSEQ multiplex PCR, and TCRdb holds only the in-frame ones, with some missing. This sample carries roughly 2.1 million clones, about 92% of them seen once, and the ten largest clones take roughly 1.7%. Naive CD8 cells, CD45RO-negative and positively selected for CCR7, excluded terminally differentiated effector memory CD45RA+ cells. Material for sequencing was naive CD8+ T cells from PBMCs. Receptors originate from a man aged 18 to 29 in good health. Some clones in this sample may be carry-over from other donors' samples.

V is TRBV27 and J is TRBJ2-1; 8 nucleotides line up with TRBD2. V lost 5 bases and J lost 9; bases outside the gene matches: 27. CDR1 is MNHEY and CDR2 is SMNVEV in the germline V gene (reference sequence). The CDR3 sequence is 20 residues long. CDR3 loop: CASSPSGPRGPGGPPGEQFF. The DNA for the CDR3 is TGTGCCAGCAGTCCGTCCGGGCCCCGGGGACCGGGAGGGCCGCCCGGTGAGCAGTTCTTC.

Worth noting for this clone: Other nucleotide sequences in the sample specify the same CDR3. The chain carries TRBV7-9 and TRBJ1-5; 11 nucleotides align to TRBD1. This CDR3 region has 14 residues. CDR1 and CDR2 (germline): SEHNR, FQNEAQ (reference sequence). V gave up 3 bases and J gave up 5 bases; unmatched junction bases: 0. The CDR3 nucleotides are TGTGCCAGCAGCTTGGGACAGGGGGATCAGCCCCAGCATTTT. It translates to CASSLGQGDQPQHF.

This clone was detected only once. CDR3 sequence (DNA): TGCGCCAGCACGTCCAGGCCCGGAAGCTCTGGAAACACCATATATTTT. Protein: CASTSRPGSSGNTIYF. This chain uses TRBV5-1 with TRBJ1-3; D is unclear. Per germline, CDR1 SGHRS and CDR2 YFSETQ. CDR3 length: 16 residues. The germline V and J ends were trimmed by 6 bases and 0 bases, with 16 bases remaining between them. Together with reference TRBV5-1 and TRBJ1-3, the CDR3 gives the full variable domain: KAGVTQTPRYLIKTRGQQVTLSCSPISGHRSVSWYQQTPGQGLQFLFEYFSETQRNKGNFPGRFSGRQFSNSRSEMNVSTLELGDSALYLCASTSRPGSSGNTIYFGEGSWLTVV.

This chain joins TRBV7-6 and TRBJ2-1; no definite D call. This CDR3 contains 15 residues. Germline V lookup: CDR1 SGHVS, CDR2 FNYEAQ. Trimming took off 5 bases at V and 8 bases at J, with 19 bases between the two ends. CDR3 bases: TGTGCCAGCAGCCAAAGGATTAACCCCGGGCATGAGCAGTTCTTC. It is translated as CASSQRINPGHEQFF. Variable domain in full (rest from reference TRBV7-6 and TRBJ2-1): GAGVSQSPRYKVTKRGQDVALRCDPISGHVSLYWYRQALGQGPEFLTYFNYEAQQDKSGLPNDRFSAERPEGSISTLTIQRTEQRDSAMYRCASSQRINPGHEQFFGPGTRLTVL.

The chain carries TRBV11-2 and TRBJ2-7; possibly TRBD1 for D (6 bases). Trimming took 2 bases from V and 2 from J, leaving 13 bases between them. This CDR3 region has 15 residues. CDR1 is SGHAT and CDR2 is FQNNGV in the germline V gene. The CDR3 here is CASSLSRGTAYEQYF. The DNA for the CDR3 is TGTGCCAGCAGCTTAAGCAGGGGTACGGCCTACGAGCAGTACTTC.

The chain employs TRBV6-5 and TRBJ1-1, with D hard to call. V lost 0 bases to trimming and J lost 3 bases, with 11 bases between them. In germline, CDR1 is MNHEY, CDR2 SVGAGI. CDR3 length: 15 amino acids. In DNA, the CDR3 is TGTGCCAGCAGTTACTCGAATGGGTTTCACACTGAAGCTTTCTTT. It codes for CASSYSNGFHTEAFF.

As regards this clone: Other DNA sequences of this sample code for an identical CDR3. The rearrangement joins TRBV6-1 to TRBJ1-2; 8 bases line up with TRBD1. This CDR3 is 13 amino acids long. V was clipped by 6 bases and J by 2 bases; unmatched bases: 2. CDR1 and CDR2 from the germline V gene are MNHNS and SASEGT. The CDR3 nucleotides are TGTGCCAGCAGGACAGGGGCGAACTATGGCTACACCTTC. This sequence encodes CASRTGANYGYTF.

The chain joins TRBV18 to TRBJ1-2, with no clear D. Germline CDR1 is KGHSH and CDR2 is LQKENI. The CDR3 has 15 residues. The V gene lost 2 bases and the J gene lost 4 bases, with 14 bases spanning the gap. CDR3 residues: CASSPSPRAGYGYTF. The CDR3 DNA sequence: TGTGCCAGCTCACCATCACCTAGGGCCGGCTATGGCTACACCTTC.

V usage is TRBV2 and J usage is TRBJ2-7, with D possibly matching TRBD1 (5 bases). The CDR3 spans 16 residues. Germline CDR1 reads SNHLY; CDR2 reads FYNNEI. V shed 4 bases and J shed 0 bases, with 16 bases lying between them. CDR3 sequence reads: CASSGSLGQYSYEQYF. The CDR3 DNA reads TGTGCCAGCAGTGGGTCATTGGGGCAGTACTCCTACGAGCAGTACTTC.